These 25 T cell receptor beta chains share one sample of origin, sequenced in a study of blood T cell repertoires in COVID-19. Assay used: immunoSEQ multiplex PCR; TCRdb lists only in-frame clones, some missing. In the table there are about 110,000 clones, approximately 91% of which are singletons. The sample comprised peripheral blood. The receptor source for this set is a woman in her 70s who had recovered from COVID-19.

This rearrangement joins TRBV27 to TRBJ2-2; D may be TRBD1 (5 bases). V shed 4 bases and J shed 4 bases, with 16 bases lying between them. CDR3 length: 16 amino acids. Germline-derived CDR1 and CDR2 are MNHEY and SMNVEV (reference sequence). The chain's CDR3 is CASSWLAGPFTGELFF. As DNA, the CDR3 is TGTGCCAGCAGTTGGCTGGCAGGGCCATTCACCGGGGAGCTGTTTTTT.

The chain couples TRBV20-1 to TRBJ2-7; no definite D call. Germline CDR1 is DFQATT and CDR2 is SNEGSKA (reference sequence). The V end lost 3 bases, the J end lost 2 bases, and 17 bases lay between the germline ends. This CDR3 comprises 15 residues. CDR3 protein: CSASLLQTLPYEQYF. The CDR3 DNA reads TGCAGTGCTAGTCTCCTGCAAACTCTTCCCTACGAGCAGTACTTC.

The sample holds one count of this clone. The V and J genes are TRBV15 and TRBJ2-1, with 11 positions matching TRBD2. The CDR3 consists of 16 residues. Germline CDR1 reads LNHNV; CDR2 reads YYDKDF (reference sequence). The junction had 6 bases not matched to a gene; V was cut back by 0 bases and J by 8 bases. In DNA, the CDR3 is TGTGCCACCAGCAGAGATATTAGCGGGGGGGTCTATGAGCAGTTCTTC. Translating it yields CATSRDISGGVYEQFF.

The CDR3 DNA reads TGTGCCAGCAGCTTAGCCCCACCGACAGGGGGCGGGGAGACCCAGTACTTC. Its protein product is CASSLAPPTGGGETQYF. The chain joins TRBV7-2 to TRBJ2-5; 10 bases align to TRBD1. CDR1 SGHTA and CDR2 FQGNSA come from the germline V gene. V lost 0 bases, J lost 5 bases, and 9 bases stayed unmatched. The CDR3 contains 17 residues.

The chain recombines TRBV6-2 or TRBV6-3 with TRBJ2-7, with 7 bases identical to TRBD2. CDR1 is MNHEY, CDR2 SVGEGT, per germline. The CDR3 has 14 residues. V dropped 5 bases and J dropped 4; count of bases not matched to a gene: 8. This CDR3 is CASSPQPGGYEQYF. CDR3 in DNA: TGTGCCAGCAGTCCCCAACCGGGGGGTTACGAGCAGTACTTC.

The chain is built from TRBV25-1 and TRBJ2-3; possible D gene TRBD2, 5 bases. Germline CDR1 is MGHDK and CDR2 is SYGVNS. Deletions cut 2 bases from V and 8 bases from J, with 11 bases between. The length of the CDR3 is 13 residues. Here the CDR3 reads CASSEGAAGTQYF. The DNA of the CDR3 is TGTGCCAGCAGTGAAGGAGCGGCGGGTACGCAGTATTTT.

This sequence joins TRBV3-1 (or the pseudogene TRBV3-2) and TRBJ1-3; D is uncertain. The V end lost 0 bases, the J end lost 4 bases, and 10 bases lay between the germline ends. The CDR3 extends over 15 amino acids. The germline gives CDR1 LGHDT, CDR2 YNNKEL (reference sequence). The CDR3 here is CASSQDHFSGNTIYF. CDR3 DNA sequence: TGTGCCAGCAGCCAAGATCACTTCTCGGGAAACACCATATATTTT.

V and J are TRBV5-1 and TRBJ2-5; TRBD1 matches at 7 bases. CDR1 and CDR2 from the germline V gene are SGHRS and YFSETQ. The CDR3 sequence is 11 residues long. J lost 5 bases, V lost 6 bases, and 1 base had no gene match. CDR3 DNA: TGCGCCAGCACCAGGGGGGAGACCCAGTACTTC. Amino acids: CASTRGETQYF.

DNA of the CDR3: TGTGCCAGCAGCTTATCCGGGACAGGGAAAGTAGATACGCAGTATTTT. Its translation: CASSLSGTGKVDTQYF. The chain couples TRBV5-6 to TRBJ2-3; 9 positions match TRBD1. CDR3 length equals 16 residues. Germline CDR1 SGHDT, CDR2 YYEEEE. V lost 2 bases and J lost 5; bases outside the gene matches: 9.

This clone was seen repeatedly, ten times or more. Here the CDR3 DNA reads TGTGCCAGTAGTATCCGGGACAGGGGTGATGAAGCTTTCTTT. Protein product: CASSIRDRGDEAFF. The chain has TRBV19 and TRBJ1-1; TRBD1 matches at 10 bases. This CDR3 has 14 residues. Germline V gives CDR1 LNHDA, CDR2 SQIVND (reference sequence). J gave up 7 bases and V 3 bases, and 5 bases lay outside the gene matches.

The CDR3 region has the DNA TGTGCCAGCAGCCCGTACCAAGAGACCCAGTACTTC. Its translation: CASSPYQETQYF. The chain joins TRBV7-8 to TRBJ2-5; D is unresolved. The ends were cut back, 5 bases at V and 0 bases at J, with 4 bases in the middle. This CDR3 spans 12 amino acids. CDR1 and CDR2 (germline): SGHVS, FQNEAQ.

The gene calls are TRBV28 and TRBJ2-3, with TRBD1 identical over 7 bases. CDR3 length equals 14 residues. J lost 4 bases, V lost 4 bases, and 5 bases had no gene match. Per the germline V gene, CDR1 is MDHEN and CDR2 is SYDVKM. This chain's CDR3 is CASSSRGLADTQYF. CDR3 sequence (DNA): TGTGCCAGCAGTTCAAGGGGGCTGGCAGATACGCAGTATTTT.

CDR3 coding DNA: TGTGCCACCAGTGATTTACAGGGGGGGGCTACAGATACGCAGTATTTT. It specifies CATSDLQGGATDTQYF. The chain has TRBV24-1 and TRBJ2-3; D is possibly TRBD1 (8 bases). CDR3 length: 16 residues. Germline V gene lookup returns CDR1 KGHDR and CDR2 SFDVKD. V was shortened by 1 base and J by 3 bases, with 13 bases between the two germline ends.

In DNA, the CDR3 is TGTGCCAGCAGCCACCTCGACAGGGCGGTTCATGGCTACACCTTC. The encoded protein is CASSHLDRAVHGYTF. The V and J genes are TRBV3-1 (or the pseudogene TRBV3-2) and TRBJ1-2; TRBD1 agrees at 7 bases. The CDR3 extends over 15 amino acids. V lost 3 bases, J lost 6 bases, and 10 bases stayed unmatched. Germline CDR1 is LGHDT and CDR2 is YNNKEL (reference sequence).

This chain links TRBV9 with TRBJ2-1, with 11 bases aligning to TRBD2. The CDR3 covers 14 residues. J was trimmed by 8 bases and V by 2 bases; bases with no gene match: 3. CDR1 and CDR2 (germline): SGDLS, YYNGEE. CDR3 sequence (DNA): TGTGCCAGCAGCGTCATAGCGGGAGGGGATGAGCAGTTCTTC. Translating gives CASSVIAGGDEQFF.

This clone was seen a single time. The rearrangement uses TRBV6-2 or TRBV6-3 and TRBJ2-7; 7 nucleotides align to TRBD1. The CDR3 length is 13 residues. V shed 5 bases, J shed 1 base, and the junction held 2 bases outside the gene matches. CDR1 is MNHEY and CDR2 is SVGEGT in the germline V gene. The DNA for the CDR3 is TGTGCCAGCAGTGAGGACAGGTCCTACGAGCAGTACTTC. Translated, it gives CASSEDRSYEQYF.

The chain uses TRBV27 and TRBJ2-1; D gene unclear. This CDR3 spans 15 amino acids. Germline V CDR1 and CDR2: MNHEY, SMNVEV (reference sequence). V lost 0 bases and J 4 bases, leaving 10 bases between the germline ends. The CDR3 sequence: CASSLSPPFYNEQFF. CDR3 bases: TGTGCCAGCAGTTTATCCCCCCCGTTTTACAATGAGCAGTTCTTC.

V gene TRBV18 combines with J gene TRBJ2-5; 10 bases align to TRBD2. CDR1 is KGHSH, CDR2 LQKENI, per germline. The CDR3 has 23 residues. Trimming took 3 bases from V and 1 from J; bases not matched to a gene: 26. The CDR3 nucleotides read TGTGCCAGCTCACCGGAGCTTGCAGGCCGACTAGCGGGCCCAGCTATACCCCAAGAGACCCAGTACTTC. It encodes CASSPELAGRLAGPAIPQETQYF.

The CDR3 protein is CASRIQGSGNTIYF. The CDR3 DNA reads as TGCGCCAGCAGGATTCAGGGGTCTGGAAACACCATATATTTT. The chain has TRBV5-1 and TRBJ1-3; TRBD1 is a possible D gene (6 bases). Germline V CDR1 and CDR2: SGHRS, YFSETQ. V lost 5 bases and J lost 1, with 10 bases in between. The CDR3 extends over 14 amino acids.

The chain carries TRBV6-5 and TRBJ2-5; D remains unclear. V lost 3 bases to trimming and J lost 1 base, with 12 bases between them. The CDR3 has 15 residues. Germline values: CDR1 MNHEY, CDR2 SVGAGI. CDR3 DNA sequence: TGTGCCAGCAGTTATCGGCGGAGTTCCCAAGAGACCCAGTACTTC. Its protein product is CASSYRRSSQETQYF.

This sequence joins TRBV7-8 and TRBJ1-6; possible D gene TRBD1, 6 bases. The ends were cut back, 3 bases at V and 9 bases at J, with 15 bases in the middle. There are 15 residues in the CDR3. Per germline, CDR1 SGHVS and CDR2 FQNEAQ. The CDR3 DNA reads TGTGCCAGCAGCTTCCGGCAGGGGAGCGGTTCACCCCTCCACTTT. It specifies CASSFRQGSGSPLHF. The whole variable domain, filled in from reference TRBV7-8 and TRBJ1-6, reads GAGVSQSPRYKVAKRGQDVALRCDPISGHVSLFWYQQALGQGPEFLTYFQNEAQLDKSGLPSDRFFAERPEGSVSTLKIQRTQQEDSAVYLCASSFRQGSGSPLHFGNGTRLTVT.

This clone was picked up a small number of times. The chain has TRBV2 and TRBJ2-1; D is possibly TRBD1 (5 bases). Trimming removed 9 bases from V and 3 bases from J, with 12 bases in between. The germline gives CDR1 SNHLY, CDR2 FYNNEI. This CDR3 contains 13 residues. The CDR3 reads CARGPAYYNEQFF. CDR3 sequence (DNA): TGTGCCAGGGGGCCCGCTTACTACAATGAGCAGTTCTTC.

The chain is built from TRBV23-1 and TRBJ2-3; 9 nucleotides match TRBD1. Being an ORF, TRBV23-1 has a function that is uncertain. The CDR3 has 15 amino acids. The J segment lost 4 bases and the V segment lost 0 bases, leaving 2 bases of the junction unmatched. As DNA, the CDR3 is TGCGCCAGCAGTCAATCCCGGGACAGGGCAGATACGCAGTATTTT. Amino acid sequence: CASSQSRDRADTQYF.

The J gene is TRBJ2-1, the V gene TRBV6-2 or TRBV6-3, with 8 bases that match TRBD2. Germline loops: CDR1 MNHEY, CDR2 SVGEGT. This CDR3 contains 13 residues. The V and J ends lost 0 bases and 13 bases, in that order; junction bases with no gene match: 5. DNA for the CDR3: TGTGCCAGCAGTTACTCAGTCGGGACTAGACAGTTCTTC. This encodes CASSYSVGTRQFF.

About this clone: One end of the junction fails to match germline, which may point to a read error. The V gene is TRBV27, the J gene TRBJ2-3; 9 nucleotides match TRBD2. Germline lookup yields CDR1 MNHEY and CDR2 SMNVEV (reference sequence). The CDR3 consists of 14 residues. The CDR3 loop is CASSKRLAADTQYF. In DNA form, the CDR3 reads TGTGCCAGCAGTAAACGACTAGCGGCAGACACGCAGTATTTT.